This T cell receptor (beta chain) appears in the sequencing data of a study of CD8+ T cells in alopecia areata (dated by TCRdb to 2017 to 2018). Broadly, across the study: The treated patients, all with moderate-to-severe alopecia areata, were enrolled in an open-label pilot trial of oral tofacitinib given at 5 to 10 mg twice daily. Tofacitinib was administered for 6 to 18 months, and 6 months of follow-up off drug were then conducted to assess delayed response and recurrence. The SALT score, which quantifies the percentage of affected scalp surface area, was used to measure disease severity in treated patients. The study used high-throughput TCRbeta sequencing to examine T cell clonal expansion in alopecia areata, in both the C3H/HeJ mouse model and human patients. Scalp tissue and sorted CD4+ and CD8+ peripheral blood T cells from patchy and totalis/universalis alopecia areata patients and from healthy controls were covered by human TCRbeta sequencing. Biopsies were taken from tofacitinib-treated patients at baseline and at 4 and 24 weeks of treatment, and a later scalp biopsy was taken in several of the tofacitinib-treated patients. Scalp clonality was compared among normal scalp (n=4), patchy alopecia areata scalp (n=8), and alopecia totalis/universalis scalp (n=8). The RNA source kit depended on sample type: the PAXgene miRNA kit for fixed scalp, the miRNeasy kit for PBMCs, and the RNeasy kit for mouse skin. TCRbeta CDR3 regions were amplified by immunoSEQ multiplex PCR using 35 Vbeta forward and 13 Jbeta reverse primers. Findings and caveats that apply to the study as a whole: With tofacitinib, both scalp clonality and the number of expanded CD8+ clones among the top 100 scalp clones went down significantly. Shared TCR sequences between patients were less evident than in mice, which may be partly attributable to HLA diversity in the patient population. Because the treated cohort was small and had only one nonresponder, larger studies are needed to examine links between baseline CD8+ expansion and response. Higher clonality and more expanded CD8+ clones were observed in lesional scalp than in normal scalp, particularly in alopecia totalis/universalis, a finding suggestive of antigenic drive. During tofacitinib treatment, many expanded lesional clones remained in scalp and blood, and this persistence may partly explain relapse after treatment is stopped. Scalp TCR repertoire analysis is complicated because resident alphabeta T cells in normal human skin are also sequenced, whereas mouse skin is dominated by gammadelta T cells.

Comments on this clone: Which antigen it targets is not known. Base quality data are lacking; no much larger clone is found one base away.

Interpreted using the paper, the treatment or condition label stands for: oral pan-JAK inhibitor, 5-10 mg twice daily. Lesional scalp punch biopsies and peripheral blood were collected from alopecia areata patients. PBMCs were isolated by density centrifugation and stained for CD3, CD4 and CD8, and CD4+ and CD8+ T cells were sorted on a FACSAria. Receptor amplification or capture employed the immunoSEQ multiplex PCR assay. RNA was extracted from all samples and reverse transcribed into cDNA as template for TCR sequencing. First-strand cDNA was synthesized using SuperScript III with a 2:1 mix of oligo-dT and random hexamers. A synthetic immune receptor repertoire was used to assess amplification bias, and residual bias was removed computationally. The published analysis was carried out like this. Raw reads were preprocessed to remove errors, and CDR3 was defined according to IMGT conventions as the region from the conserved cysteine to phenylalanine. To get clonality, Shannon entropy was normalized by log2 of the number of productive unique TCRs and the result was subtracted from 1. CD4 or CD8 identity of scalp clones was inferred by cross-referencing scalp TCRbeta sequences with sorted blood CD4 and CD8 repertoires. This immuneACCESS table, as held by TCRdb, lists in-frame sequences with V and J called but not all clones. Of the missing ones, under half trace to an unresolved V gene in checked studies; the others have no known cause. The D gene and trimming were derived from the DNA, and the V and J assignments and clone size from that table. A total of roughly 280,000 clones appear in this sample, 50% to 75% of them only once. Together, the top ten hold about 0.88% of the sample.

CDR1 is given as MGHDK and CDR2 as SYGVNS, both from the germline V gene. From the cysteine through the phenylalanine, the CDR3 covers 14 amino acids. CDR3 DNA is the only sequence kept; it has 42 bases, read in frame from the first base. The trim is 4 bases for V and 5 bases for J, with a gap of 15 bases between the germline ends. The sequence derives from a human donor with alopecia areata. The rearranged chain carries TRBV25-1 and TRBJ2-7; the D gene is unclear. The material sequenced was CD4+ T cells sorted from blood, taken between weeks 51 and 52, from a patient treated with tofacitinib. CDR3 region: CASSARLQGHEQYF. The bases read TGTGCCAGCAGTGCGCGGCTACAAGGCCACGAGCAGTACTTC.